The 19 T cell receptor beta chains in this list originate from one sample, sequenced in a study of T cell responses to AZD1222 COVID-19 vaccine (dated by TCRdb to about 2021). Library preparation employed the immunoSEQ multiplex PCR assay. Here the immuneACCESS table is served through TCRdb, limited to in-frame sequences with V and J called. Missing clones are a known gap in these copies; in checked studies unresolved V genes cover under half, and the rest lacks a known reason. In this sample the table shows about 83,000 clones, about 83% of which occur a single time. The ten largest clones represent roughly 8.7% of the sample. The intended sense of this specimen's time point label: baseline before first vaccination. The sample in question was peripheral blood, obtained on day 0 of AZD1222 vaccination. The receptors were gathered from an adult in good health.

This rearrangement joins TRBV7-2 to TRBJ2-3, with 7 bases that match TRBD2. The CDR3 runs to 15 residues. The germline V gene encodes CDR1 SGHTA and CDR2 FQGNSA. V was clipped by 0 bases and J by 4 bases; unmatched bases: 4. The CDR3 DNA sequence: TGTGCCAGCAGCTTAGCCCCGGGGGGAGCAGATACGCAGTATTTT. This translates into CASSLAPGGADTQYF.

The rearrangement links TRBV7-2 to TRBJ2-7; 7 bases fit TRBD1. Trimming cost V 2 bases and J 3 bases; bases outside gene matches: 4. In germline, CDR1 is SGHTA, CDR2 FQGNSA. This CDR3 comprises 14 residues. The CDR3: CASSLTGQIYEQYF. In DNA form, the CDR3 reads TGTGCCAGCAGCTTAACGGGACAGATCTACGAGCAGTACTTC.

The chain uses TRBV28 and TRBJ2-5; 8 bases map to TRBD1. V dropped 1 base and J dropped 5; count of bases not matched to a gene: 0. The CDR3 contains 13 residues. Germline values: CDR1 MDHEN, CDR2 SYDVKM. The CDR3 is CASSLSGGETQYF. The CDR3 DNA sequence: TGTGCCAGCAGTTTATCAGGGGGCGAGACCCAGTACTTC.

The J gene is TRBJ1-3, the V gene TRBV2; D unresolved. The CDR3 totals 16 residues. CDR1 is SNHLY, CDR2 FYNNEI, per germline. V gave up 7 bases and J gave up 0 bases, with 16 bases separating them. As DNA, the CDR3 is TGTGCCAGCAAGGTTGAAGGTTTCGTCTCTGGAAACACCATATATTTT. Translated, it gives CASKVEGFVSGNTIYF.

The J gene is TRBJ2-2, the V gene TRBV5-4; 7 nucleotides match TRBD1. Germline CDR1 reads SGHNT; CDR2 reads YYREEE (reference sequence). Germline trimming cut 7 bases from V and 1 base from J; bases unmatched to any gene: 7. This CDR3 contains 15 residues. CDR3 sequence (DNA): TGTGCCAGCCTGGATGACAGGGTGAACACCGGGGAGCTGTTTTTT. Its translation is CASLDDRVNTGELFF.

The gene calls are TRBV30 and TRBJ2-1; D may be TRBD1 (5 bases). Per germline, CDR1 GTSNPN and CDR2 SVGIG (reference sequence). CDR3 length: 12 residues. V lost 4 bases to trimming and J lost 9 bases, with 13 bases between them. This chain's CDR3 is CAWINRRAEQFF. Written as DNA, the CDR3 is TGTGCCTGGATCAACAGGCGAGCTGAGCAGTTCTTC.

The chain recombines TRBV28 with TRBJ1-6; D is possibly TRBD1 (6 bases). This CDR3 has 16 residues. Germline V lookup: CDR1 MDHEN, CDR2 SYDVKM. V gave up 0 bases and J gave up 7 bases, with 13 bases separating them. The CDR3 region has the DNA TGTGCCAGCAGTTTATGGCGGGGGGCGAAGAATTCACCCCTCCACTTT. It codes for CASSLWRGAKNSPLHF.

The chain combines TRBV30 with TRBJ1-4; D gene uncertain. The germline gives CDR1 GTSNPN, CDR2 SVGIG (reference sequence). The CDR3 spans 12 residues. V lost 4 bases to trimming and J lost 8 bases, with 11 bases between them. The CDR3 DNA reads TGTGCCTGGACGATGACGGGAGAAAAACTGTTTTTT. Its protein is CAWTMTGEKLFF.

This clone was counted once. Here the CDR3 DNA reads TGTGCCAGCTCACCAAGGGAGGCGGATGGCTACACCTTC. This sequence encodes CASSPREADGYTF. The chain has TRBV18 and TRBJ1-2; D remains ambiguous. CDR3 length equals 13 residues. V was cut by 2 bases and J by 6 bases, with 10 bases left in between. Germline CDR1 reads KGHSH; CDR2 reads LQKENI. The full variable domain, its missing parts supplied by reference TRBV18 and TRBJ1-2, is NAGVMQNPRHLVRRRGQEARLRCSPMKGHSHVYWYRQLPEEGLKFMVYLQKENIIDESGMPKERFSAEFPKEGPSILRIQQVVRGDSAAYFCASSPREADGYTFGSGTRLTVV.

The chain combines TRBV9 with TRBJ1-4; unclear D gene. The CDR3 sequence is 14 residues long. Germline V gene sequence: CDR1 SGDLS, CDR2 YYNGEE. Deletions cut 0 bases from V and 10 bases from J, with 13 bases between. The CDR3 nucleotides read TGTGCCAGCAGCGTAGCCGACGGGGTCGGAAAACTGTTTTTT. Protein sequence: CASSVADGVGKLFF.

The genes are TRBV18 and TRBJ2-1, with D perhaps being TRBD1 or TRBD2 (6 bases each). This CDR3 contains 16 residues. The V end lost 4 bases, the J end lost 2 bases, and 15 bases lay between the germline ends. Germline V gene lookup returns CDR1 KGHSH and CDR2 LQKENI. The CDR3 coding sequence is TGTGCCAGCTCACTCATCACGGGGGCGGCCTACAATGAGCAGTTCTTC. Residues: CASSLITGAAYNEQFF. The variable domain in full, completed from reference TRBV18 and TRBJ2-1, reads NAGVMQNPRHLVRRRGQEARLRCSPMKGHSHVYWYRQLPEEGLKFMVYLQKENIIDESGMPKERFSAEFPKEGPSILRIQQVVRGDSAAYFCASSLITGAAYNEQFFGPGTRLTVL.

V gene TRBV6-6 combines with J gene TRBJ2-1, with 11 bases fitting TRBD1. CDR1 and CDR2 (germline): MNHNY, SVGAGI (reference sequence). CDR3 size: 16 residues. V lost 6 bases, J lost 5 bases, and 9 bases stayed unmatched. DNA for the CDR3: TGTGCCAGCAGCCGGGGGACAGGGGGAGGTCACAATGAGCAGTTCTTC. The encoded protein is CASSRGTGGGHNEQFF.

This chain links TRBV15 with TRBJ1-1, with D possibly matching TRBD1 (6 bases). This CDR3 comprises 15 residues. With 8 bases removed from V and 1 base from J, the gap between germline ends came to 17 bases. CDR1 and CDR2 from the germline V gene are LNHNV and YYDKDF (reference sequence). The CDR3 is CATRRGAGRNTEAFF. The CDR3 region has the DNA TGTGCCACCCGACGGGGGGCCGGCCGGAACACTGAAGCTTTCTTT.

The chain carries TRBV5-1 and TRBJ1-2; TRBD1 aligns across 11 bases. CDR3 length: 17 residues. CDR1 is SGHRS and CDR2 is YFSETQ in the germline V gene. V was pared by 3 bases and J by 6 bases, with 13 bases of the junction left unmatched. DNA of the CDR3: TGCGCCAGCAGCTCCGGACAGGGGGCCCGGTTTATTAATGGCTACACCTTC. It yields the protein CASSSGQGARFINGYTF.

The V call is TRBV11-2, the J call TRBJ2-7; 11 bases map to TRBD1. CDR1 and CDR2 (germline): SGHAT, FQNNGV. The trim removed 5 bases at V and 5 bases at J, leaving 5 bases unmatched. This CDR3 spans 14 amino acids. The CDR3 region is CASSRDRGFHEQYF. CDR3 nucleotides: TGTGCCAGCAGCCGGGACAGGGGGTTCCACGAGCAGTACTTC. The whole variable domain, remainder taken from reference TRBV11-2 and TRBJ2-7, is EAGVAQSPRYKIIEKRQSVAFWCNPISGHATLYWYQQILGQGPKLLIQFQNNGVVDDSQLPKDRFSAERLKGVDSTLKIQPAKLEDSAVYLCASSRDRGFHEQYFGPGTRLTVT.

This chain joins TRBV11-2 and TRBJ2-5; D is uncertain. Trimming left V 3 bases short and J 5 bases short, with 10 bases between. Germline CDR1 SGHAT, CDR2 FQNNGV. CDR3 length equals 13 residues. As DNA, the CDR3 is TGTGCCAGCAGCTTTTGGGTCGGGGAGACCCAGTACTTC. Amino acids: CASSFWVGETQYF. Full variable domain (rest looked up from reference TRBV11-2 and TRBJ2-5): EAGVAQSPRYKIIEKRQSVAFWCNPISGHATLYWYQQILGQGPKLLIQFQNNGVVDDSQLPKDRFSAERLKGVDSTLKIQPAKLEDSAVYLCASSFWVGETQYFGPGTRLLVL.

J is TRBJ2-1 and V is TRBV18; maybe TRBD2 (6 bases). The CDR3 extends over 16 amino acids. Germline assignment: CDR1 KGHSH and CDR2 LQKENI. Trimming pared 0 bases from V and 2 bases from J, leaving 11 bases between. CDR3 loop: CASSPPQSGAYNEQFF. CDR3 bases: TGTGCCAGCTCACCACCCCAATCGGGGGCCTACAATGAGCAGTTCTTC.

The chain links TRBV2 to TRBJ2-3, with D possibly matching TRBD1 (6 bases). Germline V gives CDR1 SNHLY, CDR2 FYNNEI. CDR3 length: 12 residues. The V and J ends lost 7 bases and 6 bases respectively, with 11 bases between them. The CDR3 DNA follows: TGTGCCAGCAACTTCCAGGGGGATACGCAGTATTTT. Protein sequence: CASNFQGDTQYF.

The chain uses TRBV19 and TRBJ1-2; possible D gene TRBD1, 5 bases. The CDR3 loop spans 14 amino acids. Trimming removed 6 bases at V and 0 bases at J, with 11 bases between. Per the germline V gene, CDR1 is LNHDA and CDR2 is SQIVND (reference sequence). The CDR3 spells CASRGPGSNYGYTF. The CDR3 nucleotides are TGTGCCAGTAGGGGACCGGGATCTAACTATGGCTACACCTTC.